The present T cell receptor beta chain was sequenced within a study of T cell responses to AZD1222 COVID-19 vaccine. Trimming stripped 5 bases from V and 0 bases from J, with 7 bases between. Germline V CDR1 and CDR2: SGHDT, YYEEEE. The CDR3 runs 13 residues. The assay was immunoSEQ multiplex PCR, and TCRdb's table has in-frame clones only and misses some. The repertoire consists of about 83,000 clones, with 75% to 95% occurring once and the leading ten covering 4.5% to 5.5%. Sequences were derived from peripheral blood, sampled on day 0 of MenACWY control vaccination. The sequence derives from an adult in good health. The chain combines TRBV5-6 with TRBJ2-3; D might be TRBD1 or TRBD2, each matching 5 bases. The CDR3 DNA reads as TGTGCCAGCAGAAGGGACAGCACAGATACGCAGTATTTT. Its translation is CASRRDSTDTQYF.